This T cell receptor beta chain was retrieved from a study of T cell responses to AZD1222 COVID-19 vaccine. Study observations and caveats: All repertoire sampling was performed exclusively after the peak T cell response. The donors showed a predominance of white British ancestry and of females, with possible underestimation of clonal diversity.

Notes on this clone: Its antigen is not known.

The data were produced by immunoSEQ multiplex PCR, yet TCRdb's version contains in-frame clones alone and is incomplete. The top ten hold 2.9% of the sample, which has roughly 120,000 clones, roughly 93% seen once. Germline assignment: CDR1 SEHNR and CDR2 FQNEAQ (reference sequence). This CDR3 is 11 amino acids long. V was trimmed by 3 bases and J by 10 bases, leaving 7 bases between them. This sequence joins TRBV7-9 and TRBJ2-1; the D gene is possibly TRBD1 (5 bases). The material was peripheral blood, obtained on day 0 of AZD1222 vaccination. The sequence came from an adult in good health. In DNA, the CDR3 is TGTGCCAGCAGCTTGAACAGGGAGCAGTTCTTC. It is translated as CASSLNREQFF.